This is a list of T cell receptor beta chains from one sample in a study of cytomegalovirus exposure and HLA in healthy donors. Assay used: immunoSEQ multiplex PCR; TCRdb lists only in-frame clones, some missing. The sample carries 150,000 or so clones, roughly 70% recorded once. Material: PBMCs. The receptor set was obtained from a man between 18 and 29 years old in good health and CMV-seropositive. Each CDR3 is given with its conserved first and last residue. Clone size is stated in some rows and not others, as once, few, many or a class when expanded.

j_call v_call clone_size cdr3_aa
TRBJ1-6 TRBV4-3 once CASSLDRGDSPLHF
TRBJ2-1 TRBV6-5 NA CASRTGVAYNEQFF
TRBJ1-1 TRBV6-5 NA CASSEQGLTTEAFF
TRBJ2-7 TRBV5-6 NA CASSSGGAWVEQYF
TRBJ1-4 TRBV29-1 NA CSARTGGKEKLFF
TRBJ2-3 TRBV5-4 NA CASSLEGGRATDTQYF
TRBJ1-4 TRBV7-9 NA CASSLAEAGATNEKLFF
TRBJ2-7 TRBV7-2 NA CASSHRTGEGYEQYF
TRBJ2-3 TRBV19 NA CASKDRVTDTQYF
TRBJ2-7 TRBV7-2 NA CASSLASGSLSYEQYF
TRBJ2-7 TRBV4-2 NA CASSQEAGGSYEQYF
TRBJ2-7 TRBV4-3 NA CASSQVGAGAEQYF
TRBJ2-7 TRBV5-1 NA CASRYSLPSSYEQYF
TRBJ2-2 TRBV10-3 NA CAISESVRNTGELFF
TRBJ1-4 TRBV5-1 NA CASSLEGQGLGEKLFF
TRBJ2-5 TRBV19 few CASSRTDIRETQYF
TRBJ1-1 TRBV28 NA CASSLSNTEAFF
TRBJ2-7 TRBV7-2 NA CASGTGTGDTYEQYF
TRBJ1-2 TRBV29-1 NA CSAITGPHNYGYTF
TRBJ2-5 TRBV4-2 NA CASSQDYQETQYF
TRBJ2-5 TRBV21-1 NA CASSKFLASGGNQETQYF
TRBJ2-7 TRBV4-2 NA CASSQDPSGTKQYF